This T cell receptor beta chain was captured by sequencing in a study of post-analysis software for immune sequencing data. Study-wide results and caveats: TRBV5-6, TRBV5-1 and TRBV20-1 belonged to a set of roughly five TRBV segments that were more frequent in patients than controls. Samples sharing a preparation batch grouped tightly together when assessed by F measure.

This clonotype came up many times. What it recognizes is unknown. Every TCR beta cDNA library bore unique molecular identifiers. Each CDR3 protein is one row after TCRdb ran MiXCR on the PCR reads. This table has some 190,000 distinct CDR3 sequences, over 25% appearing once. The CDR3 loop spans 15 amino acids. V lost 0 bases to trimming and J lost 4 bases; unmatched junction nucleotides: 6. Germline V gives CDR1 MNHEY, CDR2 SVGAGI. This TCR was recovered from a girl aged 2 to 17 with multiple sclerosis. The rearrangement uses TRBV6-5 and TRBJ2-7; 7 nucleotides agree with TRBD1. Sequenced material: blood. The CDR3 sequence: CASSYSTGTEYEQYF. In nucleotides, the CDR3 is TGTGCCAGCAGTTACTCGACAGGGACGGAGTACGAGCAGTACTTC.